What follows are 9 T cell receptor beta chains derived from one specimen sequenced in a study of Graves' ophthalmopathy and Graves' hyperthyroidism. As the template, RNA transcripts were used to amplify TCR beta CDR3 regions. First-round RT-PCR with HTBI primers preceded a second-round multiplex PCR. TCRdb re-called the multiplex PCR reads through MiXCR, storing one row per CDR3 protein. The sample lists about 410,000 distinct CDR3 sequences, around 20% occurring once. The source material was peripheral blood. These receptors came from a woman aged 18-35 years with Graves' ophthalmopathy.

There are many counts of this clonotype. This chain links TRBV28 with TRBJ1-5; D remains ambiguous. V was shortened by 5 bases and J by 3 bases, with 20 bases between the two germline ends. Germline values: CDR1 MDHEN, CDR2 SYDVKM. The CDR3 extends over 17 amino acids. The CDR3 DNA follows: TGTGCCAGCAGTCCCCCGGGGATAAAGGAGGACAATCAGCCCCAGCATTTT. It codes for CASSPPGIKEDNQPQHF.

This clonotype has a count of ten or more. This rearrangement joins TRBV20-1 to TRBJ1-5; TRBD1 is a possible D gene (5 bases). Trimming removed 7 bases from V and 0 bases from J, with 10 bases in between. The CDR3 is 13 residues long. The V gene's germline CDR1 is DFQATT and CDR2 SNEGSKA (reference sequence). This CDR3 reads CSVRDFSNQPQHF. The CDR3 coding sequence is TGCAGTGTTAGGGACTTTAGCAATCAGCCCCAGCATTTT.

This clonotype has a handful of counts. This chain joins TRBV11-2 and TRBJ2-7; 9 positions match TRBD1. The CDR3 extends over 15 amino acids. V shed 4 bases, J shed 1 base, and the junction held 5 bases outside the gene matches. CDR1 and CDR2 from the germline V gene are SGHAT and FQNNGV. CDR3 bases: TGTGCCAGCAGCTACCAGGGACAGGGTTCCTACGAGCAGTACTTC. Translated: CASSYQGQGSYEQYF.

This clonotype was counted between two and nine times. The genes are TRBV5-1 and TRBJ2-3, with TRBD1 matching 7 bases. In germline, CDR1 is SGHRS, CDR2 YFSETQ. With 2 bases clipped from V and 1 base from J, the junction kept 1 base outside the gene matches. This CDR3 spans 14 amino acids. The CDR3 sequence: CASSFDRGTDTQYF. The CDR3 DNA sequence: TGCGCCAGCAGCTTCGACAGGGGCACAGATACGCAGTATTTT.

This clonotype was counted many times. The rearrangement joins TRBV7-2 to TRBJ1-2; D unresolved. CDR1 and CDR2 from the germline V gene are SGHTA and FQGNSA. Deletions cut 2 bases from V and 1 base from J, with 8 bases between. This CDR3 has 14 amino acids. CDR3 amino acids: CASSLFRDNYGYTF. The CDR3 region has the DNA TGTGCCAGCAGCTTATTCCGGGATAACTATGGCTACACCTTC.

This clonotype was recorded many times. This chain links TRBV3-1 with TRBJ1-2; no reliable D call. From germline, CDR1 is LGHDT and CDR2 YNNKEL (reference sequence). The V and J ends lost 6 bases and 8 bases respectively, with 13 bases between them. The CDR3 totals 12 residues. CDR3 region: CASSWADRGYTF. Here the CDR3 DNA reads TGTGCCAGCAGTTGGGCGGATCGGGGCTACACCTTC.

The sample holds many counts of this clonotype. The rearrangement joins TRBV27 to TRBJ2-7; 10 bases fit TRBD2. CDR1 and CDR2 (germline): MNHEY, SMNVEV (reference sequence). V lost 0 bases and J lost 0; bases outside the gene matches: 5. The CDR3 spans 17 residues. The CDR3 loop reads CASSLSLAGAPSYEQYF. CDR3 sequence (DNA): TGTGCCAGCAGTTTATCGCTAGCGGGGGCTCCCTCCTACGAGCAGTACTTC.

Ten or more counts support this clonotype. This chain joins TRBV30 and TRBJ1-2; D gene uncertain. V was shortened by 3 bases and J by 5 bases, with 16 bases between the two germline ends. The CDR3 contains 14 residues. Germline V gives CDR1 GTSNPN, CDR2 SVGIG (reference sequence). Here the CDR3 reads CAWSVVLRGYGYTF. The CDR3 region has the DNA TGTGCCTGGAGCGTCGTGTTGCGCGGGTATGGCTACACCTTC.

This clonotype was recorded at least ten times. V and J are TRBV13 and TRBJ2-5, with 9 nucleotides matching TRBD2. Germline assignment: CDR1 PRHDT and CDR2 FYEKMQ (reference sequence). J gave up 5 bases and V 6 bases, and 7 bases lay outside the gene matches. The CDR3 loop spans 14 amino acids. CDR3 region: CASRGGRAGETQYF. The CDR3 DNA sequence: TGTGCCAGCAGGGGCGGGAGGGCCGGTGAGACCCAGTACTTC.